The next 23 T cell receptor beta chains were all read from a single sample in a study of blood T cell repertoires in COVID-19. Profiling relied on immunoSEQ multiplex PCR, and the TCRdb table lists in-frame clones only, not all of them. This table holds 120,000 to 150,000 clones, about 85% found once. The source material was peripheral blood. All receptors derive from a human donor with acute or convalescent COVID-19. The donor label of this sample is uncertain.

The V call is TRBV4-3, the J call TRBJ1-1; the D is unclear. Germline assignment: CDR1 LGHNA and CDR2 YSLEER. The CDR3 contains 14 residues. V was shortened by 4 bases and J by 1 base, with 10 bases between the two germline ends. The CDR3 DNA reads as TGCGCCAGCAGCCCCTCTGTCTCGAACACTGAAGCTTTCTTT. This codes for CASSPSVSNTEAFF.

Notes on this clone: At one boundary the junction diverges from the germline segment, which might be a read error. This chain links TRBV7-7 with TRBJ2-1; 13 bases align to TRBD2. The germline CDR1 and CDR2 sequences are SSHAT and FNYEAQ (reference sequence). The CDR3 is 15 residues long. The CDR3 sequence: CASSLGLAGVDEQFF. The CDR3, as DNA: TGTGCTAGCAGCTTAGGACTAGCGGGAGTCGATGAGCAGTTCTTC.

The chain employs TRBV7-2 and TRBJ2-3; 7 bases are a match to TRBD1. V was clipped by 0 bases and J by 3 bases; unmatched bases: 3. CDR1 SGHTA and CDR2 FQGNSA come from the germline V gene. The CDR3 runs to 15 residues. The CDR3 DNA sequence: TGTGCCAGCAGCTTAGCGGGACAGAGAACAGATACGCAGTATTTT. Its protein is CASSLAGQRTDTQYF.

The chain is built from TRBV5-1 and TRBJ1-2, with D hard to call. This CDR3 is built from 16 residues. Germline V lookup: CDR1 SGHRS, CDR2 YFSETQ. V dropped 4 bases and J dropped 4 bases, with 20 bases sitting between them. The CDR3 DNA is TGCGCCAGCAGCAACGAGCAGACACCTATACCCTATGGCTACACCTTC. Its translation: CASSNEQTPIPYGYTF.

V usage is TRBV7-6 and J usage is TRBJ2-2, with D maybe TRBD1 (6 bases). CDR3 length: 16 residues. Trimming pared 1 base from V and 1 base from J, leaving 10 bases between. The germline V gene has CDR1 SGHVS and CDR2 FNYEAQ. In nucleotides, the CDR3 is TGTGCCAGCAGCTTAGACGCGGACAGGAACACCGGGGAGCTGTTTTTT. Encoded protein: CASSLDADRNTGELFF.

This clone was recorded only once. The rearrangement joins TRBV28 to TRBJ2-5; 7 bases are shared with TRBD2. Germline V gene sequence: CDR1 MDHEN, CDR2 SYDVKM. The V segment lost 4 bases and the J segment 5 bases; nucleotides outside the gene matches: 7. The CDR3 has 14 residues. CDR3 sequence: CASSSGGLPETQYF. The CDR3 DNA sequence: TGTGCCAGCAGTTCGGGGGGACTACCGGAGACCCAGTACTTC.

This chain links TRBV30 with TRBJ1-3; D remains unclear. Trimming took 1 base from V and 0 from J, leaving 10 bases between them. Per germline, CDR1 GTSNPN and CDR2 SVGIG (reference sequence). The CDR3 consists of 15 residues. CDR3 loop: CAWSGAGFSGNTIYF. The CDR3 DNA reads as TGTGCCTGGAGTGGGGCTGGGTTCTCTGGAAACACCATATATTTT.

V gene TRBV7-6 combines with J gene TRBJ2-1, with TRBD1 as a possible D gene (6 bases). The CDR3 has 15 residues. Trimming removed 1 base at V and 3 bases at J, with 10 bases between. Germline loops: CDR1 SGHVS, CDR2 FNYEAQ. The CDR3 DNA is TGTGCCAGCAGCTTAGGAGGGACACTCTACAATGAGCAGTTCTTC. As protein: CASSLGGTLYNEQFF.

This clone was found once. The chain couples TRBV7-7 to TRBJ1-6; 7 positions match TRBD1. Germline values: CDR1 SSHAT, CDR2 FNYEAQ (reference sequence). The CDR3 sequence is 19 residues long. The CDR3 spells CASRYTARDSSSYNSPLHF. As DNA, the CDR3 is TGTGCTAGCCGATATACTGCGCGGGACAGCAGCTCCTATAATTCACCCCTCCACTTT. The variable domain in full, with the rest retrieved from reference TRBV7-7 and TRBJ1-6, is GAGVSQSPRYKVTKRGQDVTLRCDPISSHATLYWYQQALGQGPEFLTYFNYEAQPDKSGLPSDRFSAERPEGSISTLTIQRTEQRDSAMYRCASRYTARDSSSYNSPLHFGNGTRLTVT.

J is TRBJ2-5 and V is TRBV3-1 (or the pseudogene TRBV3-2); no clear D. Germline-derived CDR1 and CDR2 are LGHDT and YNNKEL (reference sequence). The length of the CDR3 is 15 residues. Trimming left V 1 base short and J 4 bases short, with 13 bases between. This CDR3 reads CASSQVYVSVETQYF. The DNA of the CDR3 is TGTGCCAGCAGCCAAGTGTATGTATCCGTAGAGACCCAGTACTTC.

The chain couples TRBV5-5 to TRBJ1-1; D perhaps matches TRBD1 (5 bases). V was cut by 1 base and J by 5 bases, with 12 bases left in between. The CDR3 sequence is 14 residues long. Germline V CDR1 and CDR2: SGHKS, YYEKEE (reference sequence). CDR3 region: CASSLQSGGTEAFF. CDR3 nucleotides: TGTGCCAGCAGCTTGCAGAGCGGGGGGACTGAAGCTTTCTTT.

The J gene is TRBJ2-2, the V gene TRBV27; TRBD1 might be the D (5 bases). The CDR3 sequence is 17 residues long. Trimming removed 2 bases from V and 7 bases from J, with 20 bases in between. Germline V lookup: CDR1 MNHEY, CDR2 SMNVEV (reference sequence). This chain's CDR3 is CASSLGPAPRQGGELFF. The DNA of the CDR3 is TGTGCCAGCAGTTTAGGGCCGGCTCCGCGGCAGGGCGGGGAGCTGTTTTTT.

Of note for this clone: At one end the junction does not follow the germline gene, possibly because of a read error. As DNA, the CDR3 is TGTGCCATCAGTGAGCCGGGACAGGGGAACCCTGAAGCTTTCTTT. Its protein is CAISEPGQGNPEAFF. This chain connects TRBV10-3 to TRBJ1-1, with 10 bases identical to TRBD1. Germline values: CDR1 ENHRY, CDR2 SYGVKD. This CDR3 has 15 residues.

This clone appeared a few times. The chain combines TRBV7-9 with TRBJ1-5, with D possibly matching TRBD1 (6 bases). The V gene lost 5 bases and the J gene lost 4 bases, with 15 bases spanning the gap. Germline CDR1 is SEHNR and CDR2 is FQNEAQ (reference sequence). This CDR3 spans 15 amino acids. CDR3 in amino acids: CASSLGGGANQPQHF. The CDR3 DNA is TGTGCCAGCAGCCTCGGGGGGGGCGCGAATCAGCCCCAGCATTTT.

The chain recombines TRBV5-6 with TRBJ1-2; 9 nucleotides align to TRBD1. V was clipped by 5 bases and J by 7 bases; unmatched bases: 12. The CDR3 spans 15 residues. CDR1 SGHDT and CDR2 YYEEEE come from the germline V gene. CDR3 loop: CASSKLGTGNGGYTF. The CDR3 coding sequence is TGTGCCAGCAGTAAACTCGGGACAGGGAACGGTGGCTACACCTTC.

J is TRBJ1-5 and V is TRBV5-6, with D possibly being TRBD1 (6 bases). From germline, CDR1 is SGHDT and CDR2 YYEEEE. V lost 7 bases, J lost 5 bases, and 22 bases lay in between. The CDR3 spans 16 residues. CDR3 sequence reads: CASHGGGEFRDQPQHF. The CDR3 DNA reads as TGTGCCAGCCACGGAGGGGGGGAGTTTCGGGATCAGCCCCAGCATTTT.

The V and J genes are TRBV7-2 and TRBJ1-5; 9 nucleotides line up with TRBD1. The J segment lost 2 bases and the V segment lost 5 bases, leaving 7 bases of the junction unmatched. CDR3 length: 16 amino acids. Germline V CDR1 and CDR2: SGHTA, FQGNSA. CDR3 protein: CASSGYRGLGNQPQHF. CDR3 nucleotide sequence: TGTGCCAGCAGCGGGTACAGGGGGCTAGGCAATCAGCCCCAGCATTTT.

The chain uses TRBV6-2 or TRBV6-3 and TRBJ1-2; unclear D gene. The CDR3 has 15 amino acids. V shed 0 bases and J shed 4 bases, with 12 bases lying between them. Germline lookup yields CDR1 MNHEY and CDR2 SVGEGT. The CDR3 sequence: CASSYSTAETYGYTF. The CDR3 nucleotides read TGTGCCAGCAGTTACTCCACAGCGGAAACCTATGGCTACACCTTC.

This chain's CDR3 is CASSATGTRRPGANVLTF. In nucleotides, the CDR3 is TGTGCCAGCAGCGCAACTGGGACTAGACGTCCTGGGGCCAACGTCCTGACTTTC. This chain joins TRBV7-3 and TRBJ2-6; TRBD2 agrees at 8 bases. Germline V CDR1 and CDR2: SGHTA, FQGTGA. The CDR3 has 18 residues. J was trimmed by 2 bases and V by 5 bases; bases with no gene match: 11.

This chain links TRBV18 with TRBJ2-7, with TRBD1 matching 7 bases. The germline V gene encodes CDR1 KGHSH and CDR2 LQKENI. V lost 6 bases to trimming and J lost 6 bases; unmatched junction nucleotides: 8. The CDR3 covers 13 residues. The CDR3 loop reads CASSRSDRAEQYV. The CDR3 nucleotides are TGTGCCAGCTCGCGATCAGACAGGGCCGAGCAGTACGTC.

V gene TRBV15 combines with J gene TRBJ2-1; TRBD2 agrees at 10 bases. Germline V gives CDR1 LNHNV, CDR2 YYDKDF (reference sequence). The CDR3 has 16 residues. V shed 0 bases, J shed 8 bases, and the junction held 7 bases outside the gene matches. CDR3 in DNA: TGTGCCACCAGCAGAGATACTAGCGGGATGGGGTATGAGCAGTTCTTC. Amino acids: CATSRDTSGMGYEQFF.

The J gene is TRBJ2-1, the V gene TRBV10-3; 7 bases align to TRBD1. The ends lost 8 bases at V and 4 bases at J; junction bases unmatched: 11. The CDR3 sequence is 15 residues long. Germline-derived CDR1 and CDR2 are ENHRY and SYGVKD. As DNA, the CDR3 is TGTGCCATCGCCAGGGGGACAGATATTTACAATGAGCAGTTCTTC. Translation gives CAIARGTDIYNEQFF.

The rearrangement joins TRBV5-1 to TRBJ2-5; TRBD2 matches 9 bases. Germline V gives CDR1 SGHRS, CDR2 YFSETQ. This CDR3 spans 16 amino acids. V shed 3 bases and J 5 bases; nucleotides not matched to a gene: 11. Here the CDR3 DNA reads TGCGCCAGCAGCTCGTATTCTAGCGGGGAGGCGGAGACCCAGTACTTC. It is translated as CASSSYSSGEAETQYF.